Each of the 26 T cell receptor beta chains below was sequenced from the same sample in a study of cytomegalovirus exposure and HLA in healthy donors. The PCR made use of 60 Vbeta and 13 Jbeta primers. Libraries were prepared by immunoSEQ multiplex PCR; TCRdb keeps only in-frame clonotypes and omits some of them. The sample holds roughly 100,000 clones, less than 85% seen once. The sample consisted of PBMCs. These receptors came from a man aged 25 to 40 in good health and CMV-seropositive.

This chain joins TRBV9 and TRBJ2-1; the D gene is possibly TRBD2 (6 bases). Germline assignment: CDR1 SGDLS and CDR2 YYNGEE. The CDR3 length is 15 residues. The V end lost 0 bases, the J end lost 2 bases, and 9 bases lay between the germline ends. The CDR3 here is CASSVAGSTYNEQFF. The CDR3 region has the DNA TGTGCCAGCAGCGTAGCCGGGAGCACCTACAATGAGCAGTTCTTC. The variable domain in full, completed from reference TRBV9 and TRBJ2-1, reads DSGVTQTPKHLITATGQRVTLRCSPRSGDLSVYWYQQSLDQGLQFLIQYYNGEERAKGNILERFSAQQFPDLHSELNLSSLELGDSALYFCASSVAGSTYNEQFFGPGTRLTVL.

J is TRBJ1-1 and V is TRBV11-2, with 9 bases identical to TRBD1. Germline lookup yields CDR1 SGHAT and CDR2 FQNNGV. This CDR3 contains 14 residues. V dropped 5 bases and J dropped 4; count of bases not matched to a gene: 5. The CDR3 coding sequence is TGTGCCAGCAGCGGGGGACAGGGTAGCACTGAAGCTTTCTTT. This codes for CASSGGQGSTEAFF.

The CDR3 spells CSAVRAGQETQYF. The CDR3 bases are TGCAGCGCCGTGAGGGCAGGACAAGAGACCCAGTACTTC. The V gene is TRBV29-1, the J gene TRBJ2-5; maybe TRBD2 (5 bases). Trimming took off 7 bases at V and 2 bases at J, with 14 bases between the two ends. The CDR3 sequence is 13 residues long. CDR1 is SQVTM and CDR2 is ANQGSEA in the germline V gene.

This chain uses TRBV5-1 with TRBJ1-5; maybe TRBD1 (6 bases). Germline CDR1 reads SGHRS; CDR2 reads YFSETQ. Trimming took 0 bases from V and 2 from J, leaving 15 bases between them. This CDR3 is 17 amino acids long. This chain's CDR3 is CASSLEGLGAGNQPQHF. In DNA, the CDR3 is TGCGCCAGCAGCTTGGAAGGGTTGGGGGCCGGCAATCAGCCCCAGCATTTT. The entire variable domain, with the rest obtained from reference TRBV5-1 and TRBJ1-5, is as follows: KAGVTQTPRYLIKTRGQQVTLSCSPISGHRSVSWYQQTPGQGLQFLFEYFSETQRNKGNFPGRFSGRQFSNSRSEMNVSTLELGDSALYLCASSLEGLGAGNQPQHFGDGTRLSIL.

V is TRBV5-1 and J is TRBJ1-1; TRBD1 might be the D (5 bases). Germline CDR1 is SGHRS and CDR2 is YFSETQ. The length of the CDR3 is 15 residues. Trimming shortened V by 3 bases and J by 4 bases, and 16 bases separated the two germline ends. The CDR3 loop reads CASSSLGGEGTEAFF. The CDR3 bases are TGCGCCAGCAGCTCCCTTGGAGGGGAAGGCACTGAAGCTTTCTTT.

The chain has TRBV27 and TRBJ1-1; perhaps TRBD1 as D (5 bases). The germline V gene encodes CDR1 MNHEY and CDR2 SMNVEV (reference sequence). This CDR3 is built from 15 residues. The ends were cut back, 4 bases at V and 2 bases at J, with 14 bases in the middle. The CDR3 bases are TGTGCCAGCAGTTCTCGACAGCCTACTAACACTGAAGCTTTCTTT. Encoded protein: CASSSRQPTNTEAFF.

This chain joins TRBV5-1 and TRBJ2-3; the match to TRBD2 covers 10 bases. The J segment lost 5 bases and the V segment lost 2 bases, leaving 11 bases of the junction unmatched. The CDR3 runs to 17 residues. The V gene's germline CDR1 is SGHRS and CDR2 YFSETQ. CDR3 bases: TGCGCCAGCAGCTTCCGGGTCGCTAGCGGGAGCGGAGATACGCAGTATTTT. Its translation is CASSFRVASGSGDTQYF.

This clone was detected a few times. The rearrangement uses TRBV5-4 and TRBJ2-1; TRBD1 is a possible D gene (6 bases). The V end was cut by 5 bases, the J end by 7 bases, with 13 bases between. Germline lookup yields CDR1 SGHNT and CDR2 YYREEE (reference sequence). The CDR3 loop spans 13 amino acids. The CDR3 coding sequence is TGTGCCAGCAGTTCACAGGGTAGAAATGAGCAGTTCTTC. It codes for CASSSQGRNEQFF.

The rearrangement joins TRBV6-5 to TRBJ1-2, with 10 bases that match TRBD1. The V segment lost 2 bases and the J segment 8 bases; nucleotides outside the gene matches: 11. Looked up from germline, CDR1 is MNHEY and CDR2 is SVGAGI. The CDR3 loop spans 16 amino acids. The CDR3 DNA reads TGTGCCAGCAGTTACGCCCTCTTTGGGACAGGGGTAGGCTACACCTTC. It is translated as CASSYALFGTGVGYTF.

A single count supports this clone. The genes are TRBV5-1 and TRBJ1-2; D might be TRBD1 (5 bases). Trimming stripped 0 bases from V and 4 bases from J, with 13 bases between. Germline CDR1 reads SGHRS; CDR2 reads YFSETQ. This CDR3 has 15 amino acids. This CDR3 reads CASSLGTGPSYGYTF. The CDR3 coding sequence is TGCGCCAGCAGCTTGGGTACAGGACCCTCCTATGGCTACACCTTC.

The J gene is TRBJ1-1, the V gene TRBV28; a weak D match, TRBD1 (5 bases). The CDR3 length is 15 residues. The V and J ends lost 3 bases and 4 bases respectively, with 15 bases between them. In germline, CDR1 is MDHEN, CDR2 SYDVKM. The CDR3 loop is CASSLGLSWGTEAFF. DNA of the CDR3: TGTGCCAGCAGTTTGGGGCTATCATGGGGCACTGAAGCTTTCTTT. Supplemented by reference TRBV28 and TRBJ1-1, the full variable domain reads DVKVTQSSRYLVKRTGEKVFLECVQDMDHENMFWYRQDPGLGLRLIYFSYDVKMKEKGDIPEGYSVSREKKERFSLILESASTNQTSMYLCASSLGLSWGTEAFFGQGTRLTVV.

The chain employs TRBV4-1 and TRBJ1-2; D might be TRBD1 (5 bases). V was cut by 1 base and J by 7 bases, with 16 bases left in between. CDR1 MGHRA and CDR2 YSYEKL come from the germline V gene. This CDR3 comprises 15 residues. The CDR3: CASSQGPIGALGYTF. DNA for the CDR3: TGCGCCAGCAGCCAAGGACCGATTGGGGCCCTTGGCTACACCTTC.

This clone was observed a few times. The V call is TRBV4-2, the J call TRBJ2-2; D unresolved. Trimming took 6 bases from V and 6 from J, leaving 8 bases between them. The germline CDR1 and CDR2 sequences are LGHNA and YNFKEQ. The CDR3 is 12 amino acids. The CDR3 loop is CASRREAGELFF. The CDR3 nucleotides read TGTGCCAGCAGGAGAGAAGCCGGGGAGCTGTTTTTT.

The CDR3 reads CASSLVVVGQGSSNYGYTF. The CDR3 bases are TGTGCCAGCAGCTTAGTGGTGGTGGGACAGGGATCTTCTAACTATGGCTACACCTTC. The J gene is TRBJ1-2, the V gene TRBV7-8, with 9 bases that match TRBD1. The length of the CDR3 is 19 residues. Unmatched junction bases numbered 12, after V lost 1 base and J lost 0 bases. Per the germline V gene, CDR1 is SGHVS and CDR2 is FQNEAQ.

This rearrangement joins TRBV5-1 to TRBJ1-1; no reliable D call. Deletions cut 0 bases from V and 1 base from J, with 10 bases between. Germline-derived CDR1 and CDR2 are SGHRS and YFSETQ. The CDR3 consists of 15 residues. CDR3 DNA: TGCGCCAGCAGCTTGGAATTGAGTGGGAACACTGAAGCTTTCTTT. Translation gives CASSLELSGNTEAFF.

The chain combines TRBV7-2 with TRBJ2-5; possible D gene TRBD1, 6 bases. The CDR3 runs to 16 residues. Per the germline V gene, CDR1 is SGHTA and CDR2 is FQGNSA. Between the trimmed V and J ends, which lost 3 bases and 1 base, there was a span of 15 bases. The CDR3 here is CASSLSPGTLQETQYF. The DNA of the CDR3 is TGTGCCAGCAGCTTGTCCCCAGGGACACTCCAAGAGACCCAGTACTTC.

The chain combines TRBV9 with TRBJ1-1; D is perhaps TRBD1 (6 bases). Germline loops: CDR1 SGDLS, CDR2 YYNGEE. V gave up 4 bases and J gave up 0 bases, with 10 bases separating them. The CDR3 has 14 residues. The CDR3 spells CASSFGQLNTEAFF. Here the CDR3 DNA reads TGTGCCAGCAGCTTTGGACAGTTGAACACTGAAGCTTTCTTT.

This chain links TRBV5-1 with TRBJ1-2; D call uncertain. Trimming shortened V by 3 bases and J by 1 base, and 16 bases separated the two germline ends. The length of the CDR3 is 16 residues. Germline CDR1 is SGHRS and CDR2 is YFSETQ. CDR3 residues: CASSSNAGIVNYGYTF. Here the CDR3 DNA reads TGCGCCAGCAGCTCGAACGCAGGAATCGTTAACTATGGCTACACCTTC.

This chain uses TRBV5-6 with TRBJ1-1, with a weak D call TRBD1 (5 bases). Trimming cost V 5 bases and J 4 bases, with 21 bases left between them. Germline CDR1 and CDR2: SGHDT and YYEEEE. The CDR3 runs 16 residues. CDR3 residues: CASRSSGGSQGTEAFF. In DNA form, the CDR3 reads TGTGCCAGCAGATCATCGGGAGGGAGCCAGGGCACTGAAGCTTTCTTT.

This clone was recorded only once. V and J are TRBV19 and TRBJ1-1; TRBD1 aligns across 12 bases. The trim removed 5 bases at V and 4 bases at J, leaving 5 bases unmatched. There are 15 residues in the CDR3. Germline V gene data show CDR1 as LNHDA and CDR2 as SQIVND (reference sequence). CDR3 coding DNA: TGTGCCAGTAGTTCCTCGGGACAGGGGGCCACTGAAGCTTTCTTT. As protein: CASSSSGQGATEAFF. The whole variable domain, filled in from reference TRBV19 and TRBJ1-1, reads DGGITQSPKYLFRKEGQNVTLSCEQNLNHDAMYWYRQDPGQGLRLIYYSQIVNDFQKGDIAEGYSVSREKKESFPLTVTSAQKNPTAFYLCASSSSGQGATEAFFGQGTRLTVV.

This clone was detected a few times. The chain couples TRBV6-1 to TRBJ2-2, with 7 bases lining up with TRBD2. J gave up 0 bases and V 6 bases, and 4 bases lay outside the gene matches. The length of the CDR3 is 15 residues. Per the germline V gene, CDR1 is MNHNS and CDR2 is SASEGT. The chain's CDR3 is CASRLGTTNTGELFF. The CDR3 DNA reads TGTGCCAGCAGACTCGGGACTACGAACACCGGGGAGCTGTTTTTT.

The chain is built from TRBV5-1 and TRBJ1-6, with TRBD1 as a possible D gene (5 bases). The CDR3 is 14 amino acids. V lost 0 bases to trimming and J lost 6 bases, with 7 bases between them. Germline assignment: CDR1 SGHRS and CDR2 YFSETQ. The CDR3 nucleotides are TGCGCCAGCAGCTTGGGACAGCGTAATTCACCCCTCCACTTT. Residues: CASSLGQRNSPLHF.

The chain recombines TRBV2 with TRBJ2-7; 8 nucleotides line up with TRBD1. Germline V gives CDR1 SNHLY, CDR2 FYNNEI. V gave up 4 bases and J gave up 9 bases; unmatched junction bases: 5. The CDR3 is made up of 12 amino acids. The CDR3 here is CASSADRGGQYV. In nucleotides, the CDR3 is TGTGCCAGCAGTGCTGACAGGGGAGGGCAGTACGTC.

The chain employs TRBV28 and TRBJ2-7; TRBD2 might be the D (6 bases). Looked up from germline, CDR1 is MDHEN and CDR2 is SYDVKM. CDR3 size: 16 residues. V was clipped by 2 bases and J by 2 bases, with 16 bases between them. CDR3: CASSLGYGSDAYEQYF. In DNA, the CDR3 is TGTGCCAGCAGTTTAGGTTACGGGAGTGACGCCTACGAGCAGTACTTC. Complete variable domain (other parts from reference TRBV28 and TRBJ2-7): DVKVTQSSRYLVKRTGEKVFLECVQDMDHENMFWYRQDPGLGLRLIYFSYDVKMKEKGDIPEGYSVSREKKERFSLILESASTNQTSMYLCASSLGYGSDAYEQYFGPGTRLTVT.

CDR3 sequence (DNA): TGTGCCAGCAGCGTAGCTACCTTTGGACTAGCGGGAAACAATGAGCAGTTCTTC. Its protein is CASSVATFGLAGNNEQFF. The rearrangement links TRBV9 to TRBJ2-1; 12 nucleotides line up with TRBD2. CDR3 length: 18 residues. Germline CDR1 is SGDLS and CDR2 is YYNGEE. J gave up 5 bases and V 0 bases, and 9 bases lay outside the gene matches.

The chain employs TRBV19 and TRBJ2-6; D possibly corresponds to TRBD1 (5 bases). This CDR3 has 15 residues. Trimming took off 6 bases at V and 0 bases at J, with 9 bases between the two ends. Germline V lookup: CDR1 LNHDA, CDR2 SQIVND (reference sequence). Here the CDR3 reads CASRVDSSGANVLTF. CDR3 nucleotide sequence: TGTGCCAGTAGGGTAGACAGCTCTGGGGCCAACGTCCTGACTTTC. Filled out from reference TRBV19 and TRBJ2-6, the complete variable domain reads DGGITQSPKYLFRKEGQNVTLSCEQNLNHDAMYWYRQDPGQGLRLIYYSQIVNDFQKGDIAEGYSVSREKKESFPLTVTSAQKNPTAFYLCASRVDSSGANVLTFGAGSRLTVL.